This TCR beta chain was captured by sequencing in a study of shared clonotypes between healthy human individuals. Overall study: Three CD4 naive, three CD4 memory, two CD8 naive and one CD8 memory plate were used per donor.

CDR1 and CDR2 from the germline V gene are MRHNA and SNTAGT. Trimming pared 6 bases from V and 1 base from J, leaving 9 bases between. The CDR3 totals 13 residues. The authors divided CD4+ cells into CD45RA+ naive and CD45RA-negative memory subsets. At the deep level, the assay was run. Generated by immunoSEQ multiplex PCR, the TCRdb table keeps only in-frame clones and is missing some. The sample lists 550,000 to 800,000 clones; roughly 70% were seen once. As to this clone: Antigen specificity is unknown.

Broader study findings: Sharing of clonotypes among donors was expected to vary with sequencing depth.

The sequenced sample was memory CD4+ T cells sorted from blood. This sample's subset: CD45RA-negative fraction. The chain combines TRBV6-4 with TRBJ1-1, with D unclear. The clonotype was recovered from a young woman in good health. CDR3 residues: CASSVKTNTEAFF. The CDR3 coding sequence is TGTGCCAGCAGCGTCAAGACGAACACTGAAGCTTTCTTT.